The rows below give T cell receptor beta chains drawn from one sample of a study of technical replicates of blood from a few donors. The assay was immunoSEQ multiplex PCR, and TCRdb's table has in-frame clones only and misses some. The sample has fewer than 90,000 clones; approximately 96% are singletons. The sequenced sample was T cells isolated from PBMCs. The receptors were sampled from a human donor in good health. CDR3s include the opening cysteine and the closing phenylalanine or tryptophan. The order of the fields is clone size, V gene, D gene, J gene, CDR3 protein, CDR3 DNA. D genes are given only for firm matches. Size tells how often a clone was seen (once, few, many) or the class of an expanded clone, and some rows leave it out.

NA	TRBV5-4	TRBD1	TRBJ2-5	CASSSTGVGEETQYF	TGTGCCAGCAGCTCAACAGGGGTAGGTGAAGAGACCCAGTACTTC
once	TRBV4-2	NA	TRBJ2-2	CASSQQPGWGELFF	TGTGCCAGCAGCCAGCAGCCGGGGTGGGGGGAGCTGTTTTTT
NA	TRBV27	TRBD2	TRBJ2-7	CASSLRGGPYEQYF	TGTGCCAGCAGTCTGCGGGGGGGGCCCTACGAGCAGTACTTC
NA	TRBV21-1	NA	TRBJ1-2	CASNHREGYTF	TGTGCCAGCAACCACAGGGAGGGCTACACCTTC
NA	TRBV4-1	TRBD1	TRBJ2-7	CASSQYPRDSAYEQYF	TGCGCCAGCAGCCAGTACCCGAGGGACAGTGCCTACGAGCAGTACTTC
NA	TRBV7-3	TRBD1	TRBJ2-6	CASQGASGANVLTF	TGTGCCAGCCAGGGGGCCTCTGGGGCCAACGTCCTGACTTTC
NA	TRBV7-7	NA	TRBJ2-2	CASSLNGGWGTGELFF	TGTGCTAGCAGCTTGAACGGGGGTTGGGGCACCGGGGAGCTGTTTTTT
NA	TRBV5-7	TRBD2	TRBJ2-7	CASSSEREGRYEQYF	TGTGCCAGCAGTTCGGAGCGGGAGGGCCGCTACGAGCAGTACTTC
NA	TRBV28	NA	TRBJ2-7	CASSLTRRAYEQYF	TGTGCCAGCAGTTTGACAAGGCGGGCCTACGAGCAGTACTTC
NA	TRBV19	NA	TRBJ1-2	CASSTLGGMYYGYTF	TGTGCCAGTAGTACCCTCGGGGGGATGTACTATGGCTACACCTTC
NA	TRBV2	NA	TRBJ2-2	CASSELGLLTGELFF	TGTGCCAGCAGTGAACTTGGGCTTCTCACCGGGGAGCTGTTTTTT
NA	TRBV5-1	TRBD1	TRBJ2-3	CASSFSGTGVGDTQYF	TGCGCCAGCAGCTTCTCCGGGACAGGGGTTGGAGATACGCAGTATTTT
NA	TRBV4-1	NA	TRBJ2-7	CASSPYRESSYEQYF	TGCGCCAGCAGCCCCTACAGGGAGAGCTCCTACGAGCAGTACTTC
NA	TRBV6-6	NA	TRBJ2-5	CASSYRSPSETQYF	TGTGCCAGCAGTTACAGGAGTCCGTCGGAGACCCAGTACTTC
NA	TRBV6-1	TRBD2	TRBJ2-7	CASSTSGATYEQYF	TGTGCCAGCAGTACTAGCGGGGCTACCTACGAGCAGTACTTC
NA	TRBV15	NA	TRBJ1-2	CATSRDDYGYTF	TGTGCCACCAGCAGAGACGACTATGGCTACACCTTC
NA	TRBV15	TRBD1	TRBJ1-2	CATSRPSTGGSYTF	TGTGCCACCAGCAGACCTTCGACAGGGGGAAGCTACACCTTC
NA	TRBV5-1	TRBD1	TRBJ1-2	CASSLAGTGNGYTF	TGCGCCAGCAGCTTGGCAGGGACAGGGAATGGCTACACCTTC
NA	TRBV5-6	TRBD1	TRBJ1-5	CASSRKTGIRNQPQHF	TGTGCCAGCAGCCGCAAGACAGGGATTCGCAATCAGCCCCAGCATTTT
NA	TRBV6-1	NA	TRBJ2-7	CASSGLTQGTSYEQYF	TGTGCCAGCAGTGGCCTAACACAGGGAACATCCTACGAGCAGTACTTC
NA	TRBV7-2	NA	TRBJ1-4	CASSPRGGTNEKLFF	TGTGCCAGCAGCCCAAGGGGAGGAACTAATGAAAAACTGTTTTTT
NA	TRBV19	TRBD2	TRBJ2-3	CASIASGISDTQYF	TGTGCCAGTATCGCTAGCGGGATCTCAGATACGCAGTATTTT
NA	TRBV19	TRBD1	TRBJ1-2	CASSISRGQGINYGYTF	TGTGCCAGTAGTATTTCGAGGGGACAGGGTATCAACTATGGCTACACCTTC
NA	TRBV10-1	NA	TRBJ1-4	CASSDGQNEKLFF	TGCGCCAGCAGTGACGGACAGAATGAAAAACTGTTTTTT
once	TRBV19	TRBD2	TRBJ2-1	CASMASGINEQFF	TGTGCCAGTATGGCTAGCGGGATCAATGAGCAGTTCTTC
NA	TRBV29-1	TRBD1	TRBJ1-2	CSVVPQGTGLDGYTF	TGCAGCGTTGTTCCTCAAGGGACAGGCCTGGATGGCTACACCTTC
few	TRBV6-5	TRBD1	TRBJ2-7	CASSSQGGSYEQYF	TGTGCCAGCAGTTCACAGGGGGGCTCCTACGAGCAGTACTTC
NA	TRBV11-3	TRBD1	TRBJ1-4	CASRGQMKNEKLFF	TGTGCCAGCAGGGGACAGATGAAGAATGAAAAACTGTTTTTT
NA	TRBV2	NA	TRBJ2-7	CASSEVRQGEQYF	TGTGCCAGCAGTGAAGTCAGGCAGGGCGAGCAGTACTTC
NA	TRBV18	NA	TRBJ2-3	CASSPAGLTDTQYF	TGTGCCAGCTCACCAGCAGGACTAACAGATACGCAGTATTTT
few	TRBV27	NA	TRBJ1-1	CASSFYYDSRMNTEAFF	TGTGCCAGCAGTTTTTACTATGATTCCCGCATGAACACTGAAGCTTTCTTT
NA	TRBV6-6	TRBD1	TRBJ1-5	CASSYRNRGVDQPQHF	TGTGCCAGCAGTTACCGGAACAGGGGTGTAGATCAGCCCCAGCATTTT
NA	TRBV5-1	NA	TRBJ2-3	CASSLRLGQTTDTQYF	TGCGCCAGCAGCTTGAGGTTGGGGCAGACAACAGATACGCAGTATTTT